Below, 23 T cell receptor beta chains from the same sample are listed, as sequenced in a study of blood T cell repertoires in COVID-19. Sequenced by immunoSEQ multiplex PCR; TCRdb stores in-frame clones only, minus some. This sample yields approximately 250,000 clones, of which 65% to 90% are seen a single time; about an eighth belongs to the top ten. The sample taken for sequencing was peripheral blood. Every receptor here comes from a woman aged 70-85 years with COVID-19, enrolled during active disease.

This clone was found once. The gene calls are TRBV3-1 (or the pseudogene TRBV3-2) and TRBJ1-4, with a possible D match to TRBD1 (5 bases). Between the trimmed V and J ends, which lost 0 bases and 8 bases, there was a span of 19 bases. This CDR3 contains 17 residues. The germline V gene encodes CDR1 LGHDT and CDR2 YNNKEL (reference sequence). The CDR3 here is CASSQERGRGEGEKLFF. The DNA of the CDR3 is TGTGCCAGCAGCCAAGAGCGAGGGAGAGGGGAGGGCGAAAAACTGTTTTTT.

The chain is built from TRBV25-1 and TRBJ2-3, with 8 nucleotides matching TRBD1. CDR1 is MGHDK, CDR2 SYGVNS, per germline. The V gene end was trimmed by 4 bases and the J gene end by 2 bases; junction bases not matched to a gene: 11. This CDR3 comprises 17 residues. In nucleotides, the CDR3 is TGTGCCAGCAGTGGGCCCACCCAGGGGGCACCCACAGATACGCAGTATTTT. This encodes CASSGPTQGAPTDTQYF.

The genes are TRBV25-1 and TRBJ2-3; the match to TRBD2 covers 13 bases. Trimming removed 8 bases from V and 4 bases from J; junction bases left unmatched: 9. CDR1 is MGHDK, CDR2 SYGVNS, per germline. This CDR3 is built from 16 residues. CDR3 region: CASSRATSGGADTQYF. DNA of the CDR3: TGTGCCAGCTCCCGAGCTACTAGCGGGGGGGCAGATACGCAGTATTTT. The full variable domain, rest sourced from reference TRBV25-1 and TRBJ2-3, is EADIYQTPRYLVIGTGKKITLECSQTMGHDKMYWYQQDPGMELHLIHYSYGVNSTEKGDLSSESTVSRIRTEHFPLTLESARPSHTSQYLCASSRATSGGADTQYFGPGTRLTVL.

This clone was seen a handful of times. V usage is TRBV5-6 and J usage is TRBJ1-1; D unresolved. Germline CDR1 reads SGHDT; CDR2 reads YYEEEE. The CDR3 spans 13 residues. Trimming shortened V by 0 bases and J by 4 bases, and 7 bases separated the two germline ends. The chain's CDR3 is CASSLVPGTEAFF. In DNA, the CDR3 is TGTGCCAGCAGCTTGGTCCCGGGCACTGAAGCTTTCTTT. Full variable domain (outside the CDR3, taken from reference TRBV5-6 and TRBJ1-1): DAGVTQSPTHLIKTRGQQVTLRCSPKSGHDTVSWYQQALGQGPQFIFQYYEEEERQRGNFPDRFSGHQFPNYSSELNVNALLLGDSALYLCASSLVPGTEAFFGQGTRLTVV.

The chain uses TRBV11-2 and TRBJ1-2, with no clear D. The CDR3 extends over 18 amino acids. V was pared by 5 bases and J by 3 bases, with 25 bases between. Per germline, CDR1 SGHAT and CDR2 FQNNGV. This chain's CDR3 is CASSRHLIPREIDYGYTF. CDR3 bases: TGTGCCAGCAGCCGACACTTAATCCCTCGGGAAATCGACTATGGCTACACCTTC.

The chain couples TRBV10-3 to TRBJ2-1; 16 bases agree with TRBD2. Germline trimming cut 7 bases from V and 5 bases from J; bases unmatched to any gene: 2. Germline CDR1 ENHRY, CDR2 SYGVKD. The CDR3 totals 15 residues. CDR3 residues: CAIKGTSGGDNEQFF. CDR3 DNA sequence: TGTGCCATCAAGGGGACTAGCGGGGGGGACAATGAGCAGTTCTTC.

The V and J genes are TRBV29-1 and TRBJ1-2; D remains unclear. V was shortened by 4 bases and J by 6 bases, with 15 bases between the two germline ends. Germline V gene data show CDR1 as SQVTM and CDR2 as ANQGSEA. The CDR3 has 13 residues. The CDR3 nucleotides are TGCAGCGTTGGGACTTCCGCTAGGGATGGCTACACCTTC. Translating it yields CSVGTSARDGYTF.

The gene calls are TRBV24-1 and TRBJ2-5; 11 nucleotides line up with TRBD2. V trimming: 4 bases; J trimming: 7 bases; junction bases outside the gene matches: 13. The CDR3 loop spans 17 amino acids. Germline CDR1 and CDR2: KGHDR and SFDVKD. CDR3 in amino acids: CATSDQTSGGPKGTQYF. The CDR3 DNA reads TGTGCCACCAGTGACCAAACTAGCGGGGGCCCAAAGGGGACCCAGTACTTC.

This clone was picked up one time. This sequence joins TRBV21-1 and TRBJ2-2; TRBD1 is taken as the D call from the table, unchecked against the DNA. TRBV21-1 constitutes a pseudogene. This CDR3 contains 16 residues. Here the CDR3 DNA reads TGTGCCAGCAGCAAAGCTGGGGGCCCTTGGGACGGGGAGCTGTTTTTT. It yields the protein CASSKAGGPWDGELFF.

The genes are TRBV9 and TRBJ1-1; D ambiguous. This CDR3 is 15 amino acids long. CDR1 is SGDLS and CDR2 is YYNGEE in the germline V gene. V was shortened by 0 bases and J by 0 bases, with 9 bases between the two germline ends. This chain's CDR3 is CASSVVAAVNTEAFF. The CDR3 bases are TGTGCCAGCAGCGTAGTCGCGGCAGTGAACACTGAAGCTTTCTTT.

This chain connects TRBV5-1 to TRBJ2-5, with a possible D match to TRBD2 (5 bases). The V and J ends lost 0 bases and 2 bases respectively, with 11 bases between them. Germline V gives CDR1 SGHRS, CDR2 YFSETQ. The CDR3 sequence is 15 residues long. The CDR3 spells CASSLGVRGQETQYF. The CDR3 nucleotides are TGCGCCAGCAGCTTGGGGGTCCGGGGTCAAGAGACCCAGTACTTC.

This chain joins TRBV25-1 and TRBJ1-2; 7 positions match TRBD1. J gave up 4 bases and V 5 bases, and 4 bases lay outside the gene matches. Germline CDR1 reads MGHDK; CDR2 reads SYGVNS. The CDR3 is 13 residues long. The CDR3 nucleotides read TGTGCCAGCAGTAGAGGGGGCGGCTATGGCTACACCTTC. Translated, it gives CASSRGGGYGYTF.

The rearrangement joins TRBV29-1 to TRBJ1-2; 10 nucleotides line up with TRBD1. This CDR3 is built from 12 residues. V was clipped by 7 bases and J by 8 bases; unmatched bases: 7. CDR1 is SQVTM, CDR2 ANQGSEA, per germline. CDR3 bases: TGCAGCGCCGGGACAGGGGTGGACGGCTACACCTTC. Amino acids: CSAGTGVDGYTF.

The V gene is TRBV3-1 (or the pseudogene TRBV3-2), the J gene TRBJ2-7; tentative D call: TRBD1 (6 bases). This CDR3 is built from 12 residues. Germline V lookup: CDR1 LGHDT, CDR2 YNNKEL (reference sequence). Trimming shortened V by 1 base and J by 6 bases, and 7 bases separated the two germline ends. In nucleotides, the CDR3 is TGTGCCAGCAGCCAAGGAGGGGGCGAGCAGTACTTC. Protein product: CASSQGGGEQYF.

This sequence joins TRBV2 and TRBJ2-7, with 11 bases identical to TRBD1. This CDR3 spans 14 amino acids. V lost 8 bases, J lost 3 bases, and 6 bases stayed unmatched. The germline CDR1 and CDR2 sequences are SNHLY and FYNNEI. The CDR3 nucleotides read TGTGCCAGCGGAAAGGACAGGGGGCTCTACGAGCAGTACTTC. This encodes CASGKDRGLYEQYF.

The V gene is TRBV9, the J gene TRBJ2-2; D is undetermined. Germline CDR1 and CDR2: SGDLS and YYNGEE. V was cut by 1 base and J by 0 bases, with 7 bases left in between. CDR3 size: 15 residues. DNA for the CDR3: TGTGCCAGCAGCGTACAGGCTACGAACACCGGGGAGCTGTTTTTT. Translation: CASSVQATNTGELFF.

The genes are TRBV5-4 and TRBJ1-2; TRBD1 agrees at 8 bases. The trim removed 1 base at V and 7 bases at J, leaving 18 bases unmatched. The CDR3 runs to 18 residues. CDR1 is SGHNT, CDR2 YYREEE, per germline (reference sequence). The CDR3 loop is CASSLYVTGALSGIGYTF. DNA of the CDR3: TGTGCCAGCAGCTTGTACGTGACAGGGGCTCTATCGGGAATTGGCTACACCTTC.

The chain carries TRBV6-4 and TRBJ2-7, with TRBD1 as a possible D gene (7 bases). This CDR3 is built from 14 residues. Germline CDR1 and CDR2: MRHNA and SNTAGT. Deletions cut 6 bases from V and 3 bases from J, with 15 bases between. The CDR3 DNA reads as TGTGCCAGCAGGCCGCTCAGGGGGGTCTACGAGCAGTACTTC. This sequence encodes CASRPLRGVYEQYF.

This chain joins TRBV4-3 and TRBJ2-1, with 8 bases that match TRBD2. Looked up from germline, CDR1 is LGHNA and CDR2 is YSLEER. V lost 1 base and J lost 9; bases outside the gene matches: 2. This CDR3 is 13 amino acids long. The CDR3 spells CASSQGAGVEQFF. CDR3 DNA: TGCGCCAGCAGCCAAGGAGCGGGGGTTGAGCAGTTCTTC.

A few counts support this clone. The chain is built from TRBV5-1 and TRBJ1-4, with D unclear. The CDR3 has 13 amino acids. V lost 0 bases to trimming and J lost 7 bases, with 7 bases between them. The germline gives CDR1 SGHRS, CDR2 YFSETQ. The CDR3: CASSLETSEKLFF. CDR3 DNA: TGCGCCAGCAGCTTGGAAACAAGTGAAAAACTGTTTTTT.

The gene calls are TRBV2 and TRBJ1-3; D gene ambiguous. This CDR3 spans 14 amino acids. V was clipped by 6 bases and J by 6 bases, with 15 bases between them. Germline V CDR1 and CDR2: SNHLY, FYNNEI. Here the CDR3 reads CASRPIRGQNTIYF. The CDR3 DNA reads TGTGCCAGCAGACCGATACGGGGTCAAAACACCATATATTTT. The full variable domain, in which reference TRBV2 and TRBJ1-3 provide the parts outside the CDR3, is EPEVTQTPSHQVTQMGQEVILRCVPISNHLYFYWYRQILGQKVEFLVSFYNNEISEKSEIFDDQFSVERPDGSNFTLKIRSTKLEDSAMYFCASRPIRGQNTIYFGEGSWLTVV.

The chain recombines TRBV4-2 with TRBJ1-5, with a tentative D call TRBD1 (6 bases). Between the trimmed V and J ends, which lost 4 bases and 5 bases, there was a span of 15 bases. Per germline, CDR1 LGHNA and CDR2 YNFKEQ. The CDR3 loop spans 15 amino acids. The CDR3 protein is CASSLRQEVHQPQHF. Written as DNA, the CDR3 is TGTGCCAGCAGCCTCCGACAGGAGGTGCATCAGCCCCAGCATTTT.

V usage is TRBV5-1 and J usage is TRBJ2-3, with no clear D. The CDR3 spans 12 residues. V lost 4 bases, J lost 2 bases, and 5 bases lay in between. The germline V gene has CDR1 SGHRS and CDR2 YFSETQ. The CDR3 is CASSLNTDTQYF. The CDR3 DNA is TGCGCCAGCAGCCTTAACACAGATACGCAGTATTTT.